This T cell receptor (beta chain) appears in the sequencing data of a study of technical replicates of blood from a few donors. This CDR3 contains 15 residues. V lost 2 bases, J lost 6 bases, and 15 bases lay in between. Data came from immunoSEQ multiplex PCR; TCRdb stores just in-frame clones and leaves some out. The sample lists 76,000 or so clones, 80% to 90% occurring once. The V call is TRBV23-1, the J call TRBJ2-3; a possible D gene is TRBD2 (6 bases). TRBV23-1 is marked as an open reading frame, function uncertain. What was sequenced was PBMCs. The sequence was collected from a human donor in good health. Some clones in this sample may be carry-over from other donors' samples. The CDR3 sequence: CASSQRGRDSDTQYF. CDR3 nucleotides: TGCGCCAGCAGTCAAAGGGGCAGGGACTCCGATACGCAGTATTTT.